This T cell receptor beta chain was observed in a study of cytomegalovirus exposure and HLA in healthy donors. Study results and limitations: TCR association rates varied by HLA locus in a later analysis, with DRB1 highest and HLA-C lowest. The classifier, whose performance was assessed in both the original and validation cohorts, reportedly diagnosed cytomegalovirus status with high specificity and sensitivity.

Nominal health characterized the donors when sampled, though unrecorded immune exposures were likely. The PCR ran on 60 Vbeta and 13 Jbeta primers. Clones were read by immunoSEQ multiplex PCR, and TCRdb kept only the in-frame ones, dropping some. The data contain over 200,000 clones, 70% to 85% of them singletons. The table lists this clone with a count of one. Its antigen is as yet unknown. V lost 5 bases and J 6 bases, leaving 22 bases between the germline ends. Germline V gene data show CDR1 as SGHVS and CDR2 as FQNEAQ. This CDR3 contains 16 residues. The clonotype comes from a male donor in good health and CMV-seronegative. The chain links TRBV7-8 to TRBJ1-1; D ambiguous. Sequenced sample: PBMCs. CDR3 sequence reads: CASSARASGGKAEAFF. The CDR3 DNA reads TGTGCCAGCAGCGCACGGGCCTCCGGAGGGAAGGCTGAAGCTTTCTTT. The variable domain in full, completed from reference TRBV7-8 and TRBJ1-1, reads GAGVSQSPRYKVAKRGQDVALRCDPISGHVSLFWYQQALGQGPEFLTYFQNEAQLDKSGLPSDRFFAERPEGSVSTLKIQRTQQEDSAVYLCASSARASGGKAEAFFGQGTRLTVV.